A selection of T cell receptor beta chains follows, all from one sample in a study of blood T cells in healthy people across ages. MiXCR, applied by TCRdb to the 5' RACE reads, yields one record per CDR3 protein. The profile shows about a million distinct CDR3 sequences, about 53% of them singletons. Sample: blood. Receptor source: a woman aged 60-70 years in good health. Both conserved end residues are part of each CDR3. D genes are given only for firm matches. Clone size is shown for a subset of rows, as once, few, many or a class of expanded clone.

>TRBV20-1|NA|TRBJ2-5|few
TGCAGTGCTCGACAGGCCGCTCAAGAGACCCAGTACTTC
CSARQAAQETQYF
>TRBV10-3|TRBD1|TRBJ2-2|NA
TGTGCCATCAGTGAAAGACAGGGAATTGGGGACACCGGGGAGCTGTTTTTT
CAISERQGIGDTGELFF
>TRBV28|TRBD2|TRBJ2-7|NA
TGTGCCACCACGCTAGCGGGGCACTACGAGCAGTACTTC
CATTLAGHYEQYF
>TRBV10-3|NA|TRBJ2-7|NA
TGTGCCATCTCTGGCGATTCGGGAGACGGTGAGCAGTACTTC
CAISGDSGDGEQYF
>TRBV5-1|NA|TRBJ2-7|few
TGCGCCAGCAGCTTGGTGTCAGCCAATTTAGGCGAGCAGTACTTC
CASSLVSANLGEQYF
>TRBV30|NA|TRBJ2-2|NA
TGTGCCTGGAGTGTACGCCGGGACGTCGGGGAGCTGTTTTTT
CAWSVRRDVGELFF
>TRBV5-1|TRBD2|TRBJ2-3|NA
TGCGCCAGCAGCGGAGGACTAGCGGGAGCCATCACAGATACGCAGTATTTT
CASSGGLAGAITDTQYF
>TRBV12-3/TRBV12-4|NA|TRBJ1-2|few
TGTGCCAGCAGTTCTTCAGGATTCTATGGCTACACCTTC
CASSSSGFYGYTF
>TRBV5-6|NA|TRBJ2-5|NA
TGTGCCAGCGGACCTGGGGGGGAGACCCAGTACTTC
CASGPGGETQYF
>TRBV7-2|NA|TRBJ1-1|NA
TGTGCCAGCAGCTTCCTTCGCACTGAAGCTTTCTTT
CASSFLRTEAFF
>TRBV7-2|TRBD2|TRBJ2-1|NA
TGTGCCAGCAGCCCCACCCTACTAGCGGGAAGAAACAATGAGCAGTTCTTC
CASSPTLLAGRNNEQFF
>TRBV7-9|NA|TRBJ2-2|NA
TGTGCCAGCAGCTTACCCGGACCCACGGTCGGGGAGCTGTTTTTT
CASSLPGPTVGELFF
>TRBV30|TRBD2|TRBJ2-1|once
TGTGCCTGGAGTATGGCGGGAGGGTCTGAGCAGTTCTTC
CAWSMAGGSEQFF
>TRBV7-9|TRBD1|TRBJ2-1|few
TGTGCCAGCAGTTTTAGTGGAGAGCCGGGACAGGGGTCAAGGTTCTTC
CASSFSGEPGQGSRFF
>TRBV4-1|TRBD2|TRBJ2-1|NA
TGCGCCAGCAGCCAAGAGGGCGGGAGTGTTTGGAATGAGCAGTTCTTC
CASSQEGGSVWNEQFF
>TRBV25-1|NA|TRBJ2-7|NA
TGTGCCAGCAACCGGACCTCGACAACGGGGTGCGAGCAGTACTTC
CASNRTSTTGCEQYF
>TRBV6-6|NA|TRBJ2-5|NA
TGTGCCAGCAGTTATGAGGTGACCCGGCAGTACTTC
CASSYEVTRQYF
>TRBV12-3/TRBV12-4|NA|TRBJ2-3|NA
TGTGCCAGCCGAAGGGGAGGAGGTGCAGATACGCAGTATTTT
CASRRGGGADTQYF
>TRBV7-2|TRBD2|TRBJ2-1|NA
TGTGCCAGCAGACCAAAGACTAGCGGGATTTACAATGAGCAGTTCTTC
CASRPKTSGIYNEQFF
>TRBV7-6|NA|TRBJ1-5|NA
TGTGCCAGCAGCCCTTGGACGGGTAATCAGCCCCAGCATTTT
CASSPWTGNQPQHF
>TRBV7-9|NA|TRBJ2-7|few
TGTGCCAGCAGCCCCCTAGCGCCAGGGGGATCCTACGAGCAGTACTTC
CASSPLAPGGSYEQYF
>TRBV20-1|NA|TRBJ2-7|NA
TGCAGTGCTCGATCAGCCGGCCTGCTTTCCTACGAGCAGTACTTC
CSARSAGLLSYEQYF
>TRBV7-3|NA|TRBJ2-3|NA
TGTGCCAGCAGCTCAAACGTTCGGGAGTACCCCACAGATACGCAGTATTTT
CASSSNVREYPTDTQYF
>TRBV28|NA|TRBJ2-4|NA
TGTGCCCACCGCAGGACGGGAGTAAGGTATGAGCAGTACTTC
CAHRRTGVRYEQYF
>TRBV7-3|TRBD2|TRBJ2-1|NA
TGTGCCAGCAGCTTAGGGACTAGCGGGAGTATCAATGAGCAGTTCTTC
CASSLGTSGSINEQFF
>TRBV25-1|NA|TRBJ2-7|NA
TGTGCCAGCAGTGAGAGTGGCCCCCGAGGGGAGCAGTACTTC
CASSESGPRGEQYF
>TRBV6-2/TRBV6-3|NA|TRBJ1-5|once
TGTGCCAGCAGTTACGGGAGAGGTCAGCCCCAGCATTTT
CASSYGRGQPQHF
>TRBV4-1|NA|TRBJ1-4|few
TGCGCCAGCAGCCAGTATTCAGGAACTAATGAAAAACTGTTTTTT
CASSQYSGTNEKLFF
>TRBV6-1|NA|TRBJ2-5|few
TGTGCCAGCAGTGCCTATCTTCGCGGAGAGACCCAGTACTTC
CASSAYLRGETQYF
>TRBV5-1|TRBD2|TRBJ2-1|NA
TGCGCCAGCAGCTACCAGACTAGCGGGTTCTACAATGAGCAGTTCTTC
CASSYQTSGFYNEQFF
>TRBV4-2|TRBD2|TRBJ2-6|few
TGTGCCAGCAGTCGACTAGCTTCTGGGGCCAACGTCCTGACTTTC
CASSRLASGANVLTF
>TRBV16|TRBD1|TRBJ2-5|NA
TGTGCCAGCAGCCAGCAGGGGGCCGTACGGGGGCAGTACTTC
CASSQQGAVRGQYF
>TRBV20-1|NA|TRBJ1-5|NA
TGCAGTGCCGCTAGGGACAGCAATCAGCCCCAGCATTTT
CSAARDSNQPQHF
>TRBV20-1|TRBD1|TRBJ2-7|NA
TGCAGTGCTGGACAGGGGGCAACTGGAGAGCAGTACTTC
CSAGQGATGEQYF
>TRBV7-9|TRBD1|TRBJ1-1|once
TGTGCCAGCAGCTTCCAGGGGGCCGGAACTGAAGCTTTCTTT
CASSFQGAGTEAFF
>TRBV12-3/TRBV12-4|NA|TRBJ2-1|NA
TGTGCCAGCATCGGGGGTGGGGGCTACAATGAGCAGTTCTTC
CASIGGGGYNEQFF
>TRBV12-3/TRBV12-4|TRBD1|TRBJ1-5|NA
TGTGCCAGCAGCGGGAGGGGGCTAGAGCAGCCCCAGCATTTT
CASSGRGLEQPQHF
>TRBV5-1|TRBD1|TRBJ2-5|NA
TGCGCCAGCAGCGGAGGGACAGGGGAAGAGACCCAGTACTTC
CASSGGTGEETQYF
>TRBV29-1|NA|TRBJ2-7|NA
TGCAGCGCGGAAGAGGGGGGGGGCTACGAGCAGTACTTC
CSAEEGGGYEQYF
>TRBV20-1|NA|TRBJ2-6|NA
TGCAGTGCTAGGTTAACCGAGGAGGGATGGGCTGGGGCCAACGTCCTGACTTTC
CSARLTEEGWAGANVLTF
>TRBV6-5|TRBD2|TRBJ2-1|NA
TGTGCCAGCAGTCCCCTTTTAGCGGGAGTGGAGAATGAGCAGTTCTTC
CASSPLLAGVENEQFF
>TRBV27|NA|TRBJ2-7|few
TGTGCCAGCAGTTCCTGGACTGGAACCTACGAGCAGTACTTC
CASSSWTGTYEQYF
>TRBV18|TRBD2|TRBJ2-7|NA
TGTGCCAGCTCACCAAGGACTAGCGGGATCAGGCACGAGCAGTACTTC
CASSPRTSGIRHEQYF
>TRBV7-2|NA|TRBJ2-7|many
TGTGCCAGCAGCTTAGGGGGCGGCCTCAAGTACGAGCAGTACTTC
CASSLGGGLKYEQYF
>TRBV10-3|TRBD2|TRBJ2-1|NA
TGTGCCACCGAGGCGGGAGGTTTTAATGAGCAGTTCTTC
CATEAGGFNEQFF
>TRBV20-1|TRBD2|TRBJ2-7|few
TGCAGGGGAGGGGACTCCTACGAGCAGTACTTC
CRGGDSYEQYF
>TRBV18|NA|TRBJ2-5|NA
TGTGCCAGCTCACCCTCGGGGTGGGGACGAGAGACCCAGTACTTC
CASSPSGWGRETQYF
>TRBV12-3/TRBV12-4|NA|TRBJ2-3|NA
TGTGCCTGCACCTACCAGACTTCGGGAACAGATACGCAGTATTTT
CACTYQTSGTDTQYF
>TRBV5-1|NA|TRBJ2-3|NA
TGCGCCAGCAGCTGGATTGGACTGGCAGATACGCAGTATTTT
CASSWIGLADTQYF